This record covers a single T cell receptor (beta chain). The record originates from a study of Ad26.COV2.S vaccination and SARS-CoV-2 variants. The CDR3 totals 17 residues. The V gene's germline CDR1 is MRHNA and CDR2 SNTAGT. V shed 6 bases, J shed 1 base, and the junction held 7 bases outside the gene matches. TCRdb's table, derived via immunoSEQ multiplex PCR, lists solely in-frame clones and lacks some. The profile shows roughly 380,000 clones, roughly 87% of them singletons. Treatment of the sample: about 20 received Ad26.COV2.S at low or high dose, single or two shots; several received placebo; per-sample allocation not given. Day 63 following the first vaccine or placebo injection was when the samples were taken.

The rearrangement links TRBV6-4 to TRBJ2-3, with 13 bases matching TRBD2. Sequenced material: peripheral blood, taken in a trial of Ad26.COV2.S vaccine versus placebo. The TCR originated in a person between 18 and 59 years old who received the Ad26.COV2.S COVID-19 vaccine or a placebo. The CDR3, as DNA: TGTGCCAGCAGCGCCGAGGGACTAGCGGGGCGCACAGATACGCAGTATTTT. It codes for CASSAEGLAGRTDTQYF.